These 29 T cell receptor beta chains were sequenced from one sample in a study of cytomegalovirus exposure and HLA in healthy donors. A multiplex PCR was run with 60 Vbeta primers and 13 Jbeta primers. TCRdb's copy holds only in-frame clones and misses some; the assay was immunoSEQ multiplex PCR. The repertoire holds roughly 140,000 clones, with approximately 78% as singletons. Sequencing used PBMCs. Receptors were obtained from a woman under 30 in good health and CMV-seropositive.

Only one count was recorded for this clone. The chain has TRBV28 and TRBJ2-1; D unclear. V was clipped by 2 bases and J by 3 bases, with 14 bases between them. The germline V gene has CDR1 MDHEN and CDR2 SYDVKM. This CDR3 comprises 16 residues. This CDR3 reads CASSLPTLPRYNEQFF. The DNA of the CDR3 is TGTGCCAGCAGTTTACCTACCCTACCCCGCTACAATGAGCAGTTCTTC.

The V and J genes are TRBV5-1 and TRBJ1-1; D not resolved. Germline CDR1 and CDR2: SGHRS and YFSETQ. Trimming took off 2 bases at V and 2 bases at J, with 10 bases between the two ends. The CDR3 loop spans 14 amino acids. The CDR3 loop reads CASSLSGENTEAFF. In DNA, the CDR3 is TGCGCCAGCAGCTTATCCGGAGAAAACACTGAAGCTTTCTTT.

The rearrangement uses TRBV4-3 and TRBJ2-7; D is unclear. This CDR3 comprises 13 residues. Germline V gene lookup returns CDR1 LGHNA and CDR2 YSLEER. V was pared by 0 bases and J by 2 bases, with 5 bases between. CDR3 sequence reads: CASSQERTYEQYF. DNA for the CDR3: TGCGCCAGCAGCCAAGAGAGGACCTACGAGCAGTACTTC.

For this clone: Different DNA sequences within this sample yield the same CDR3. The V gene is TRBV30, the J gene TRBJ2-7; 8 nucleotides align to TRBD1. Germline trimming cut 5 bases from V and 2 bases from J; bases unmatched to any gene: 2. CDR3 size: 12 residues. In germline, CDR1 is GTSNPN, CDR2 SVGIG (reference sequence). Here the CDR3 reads CAWGTGPYEQYF. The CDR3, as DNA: TGTGCCTGGGGGACAGGACCCTACGAGCAGTACTTC.

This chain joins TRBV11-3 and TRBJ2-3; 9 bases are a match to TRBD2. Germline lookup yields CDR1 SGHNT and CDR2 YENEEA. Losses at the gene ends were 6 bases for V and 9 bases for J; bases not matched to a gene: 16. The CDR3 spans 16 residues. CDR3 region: CASRLKAGGPQRTQYF. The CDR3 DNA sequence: TGTGCCAGCAGGTTAAAAGCGGGGGGCCCACAGAGGACGCAGTATTTT.

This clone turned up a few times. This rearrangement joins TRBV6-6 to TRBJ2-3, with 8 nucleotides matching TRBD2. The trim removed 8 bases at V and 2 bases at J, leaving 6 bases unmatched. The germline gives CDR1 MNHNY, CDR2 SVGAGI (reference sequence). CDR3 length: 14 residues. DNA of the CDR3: TGTGCCAGCCGGGGGGGGGTTGCCACAGATACGCAGTATTTT. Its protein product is CASRGGVATDTQYF.

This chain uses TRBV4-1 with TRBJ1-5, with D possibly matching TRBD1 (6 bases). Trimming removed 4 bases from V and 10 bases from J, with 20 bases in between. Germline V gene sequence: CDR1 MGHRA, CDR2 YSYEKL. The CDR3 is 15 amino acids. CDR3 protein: CASSLVGLNRDPQHF. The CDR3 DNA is TGCGCCAGCAGCCTAGTGGGCCTCAACAGGGATCCCCAGCATTTT.

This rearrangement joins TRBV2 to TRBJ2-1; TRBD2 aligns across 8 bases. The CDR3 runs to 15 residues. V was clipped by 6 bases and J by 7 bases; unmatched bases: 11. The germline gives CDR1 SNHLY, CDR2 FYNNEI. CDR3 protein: CASSRGGGLINEQFF. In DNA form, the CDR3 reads TGTGCCAGCAGCCGGGGGGGTGGTCTTATTAATGAGCAGTTCTTC.

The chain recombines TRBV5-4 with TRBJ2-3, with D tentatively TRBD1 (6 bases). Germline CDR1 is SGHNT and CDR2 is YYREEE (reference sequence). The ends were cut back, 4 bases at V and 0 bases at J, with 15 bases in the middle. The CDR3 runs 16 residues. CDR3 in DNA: TGTGCCAGCAGCCCCCCCGACAGGCATAGCACAGATACGCAGTATTTT. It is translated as CASSPPDRHSTDTQYF.

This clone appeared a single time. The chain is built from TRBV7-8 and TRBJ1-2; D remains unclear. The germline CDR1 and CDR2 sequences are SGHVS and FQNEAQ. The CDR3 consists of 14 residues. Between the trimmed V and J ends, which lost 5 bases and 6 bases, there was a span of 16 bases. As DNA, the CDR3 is TGTGCCAGCAGCCTCACCCGAAGCCGAAATGGCTACACCTTC. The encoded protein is CASSLTRSRNGYTF. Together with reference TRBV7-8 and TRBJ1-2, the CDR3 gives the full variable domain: GAGVSQSPRYKVAKRGQDVALRCDPISGHVSLFWYQQALGQGPEFLTYFQNEAQLDKSGLPSDRFFAERPEGSVSTLKIQRTQQEDSAVYLCASSLTRSRNGYTFGSGTRLTVV.

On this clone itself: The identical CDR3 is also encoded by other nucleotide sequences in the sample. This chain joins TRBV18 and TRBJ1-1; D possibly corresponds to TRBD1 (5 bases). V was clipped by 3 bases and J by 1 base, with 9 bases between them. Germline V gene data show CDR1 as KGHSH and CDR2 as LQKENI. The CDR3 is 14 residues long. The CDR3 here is CASSPGQGNTEAFF. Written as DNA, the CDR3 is TGTGCCAGCTCACCCGGCCAGGGGAACACTGAAGCTTTCTTT.

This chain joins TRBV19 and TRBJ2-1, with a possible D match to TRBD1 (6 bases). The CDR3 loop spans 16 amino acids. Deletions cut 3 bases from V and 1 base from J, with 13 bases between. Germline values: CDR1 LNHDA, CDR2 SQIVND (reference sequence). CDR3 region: CASSMTQGYSYNEQFF. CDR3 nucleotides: TGTGCCAGTAGTATGACACAGGGTTATTCCTACAATGAGCAGTTCTTC.

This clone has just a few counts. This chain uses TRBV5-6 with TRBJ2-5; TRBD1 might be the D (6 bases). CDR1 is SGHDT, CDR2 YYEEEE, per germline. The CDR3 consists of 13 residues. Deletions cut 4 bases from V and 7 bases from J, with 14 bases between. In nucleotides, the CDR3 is TGTGCCAGCAGCCCCGAGGACAGAGGGACCCAGTACTTC. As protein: CASSPEDRGTQYF.

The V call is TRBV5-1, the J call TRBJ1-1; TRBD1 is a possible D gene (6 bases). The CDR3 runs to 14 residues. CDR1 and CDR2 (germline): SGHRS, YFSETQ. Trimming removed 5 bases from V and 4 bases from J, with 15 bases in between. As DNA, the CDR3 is TGCGCCAGCAGAGGGGTGGAGGACAGCACTGAAGCTTTCTTT. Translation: CASRGVEDSTEAFF.

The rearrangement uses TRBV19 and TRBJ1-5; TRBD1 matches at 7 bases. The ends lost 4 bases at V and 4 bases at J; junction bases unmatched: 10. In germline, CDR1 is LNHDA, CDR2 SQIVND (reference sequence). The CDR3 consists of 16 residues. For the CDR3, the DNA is TGTGCCAGTAGTACCCTCCGGGACAGTGTTAATCAGCCCCAGCATTTT. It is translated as CASSTLRDSVNQPQHF.

In DNA form, the CDR3 reads TGTGCCAGCAGCTTAGGGGGGGTATTAGTATTTGGCTACACCTTC. It specifies CASSLGGVLVFGYTF. The chain recombines TRBV11-2 with TRBJ1-2; TRBD1 is a possible D gene (5 bases). The CDR3 runs 15 residues. Germline loops: CDR1 SGHAT, CDR2 FQNNGV. Trimming left V 1 base short and J 7 bases short, with 16 bases between.

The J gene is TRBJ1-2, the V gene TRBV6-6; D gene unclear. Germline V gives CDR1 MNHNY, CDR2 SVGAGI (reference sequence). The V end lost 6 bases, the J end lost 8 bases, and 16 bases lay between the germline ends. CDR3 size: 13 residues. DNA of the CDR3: TGTGCCAGCAGCTCCTCCCCGGGTCCGGGCTACACCTTC. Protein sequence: CASSSSPGPGYTF.

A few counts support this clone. CDR3 sequence reads: CASSVSQGSTEAFF. The DNA of the CDR3 is TGCGCCAGCAGTGTATCACAGGGGAGCACTGAAGCTTTCTTT. V is TRBV10-1 and J is TRBJ1-1; TRBD1 matches at 7 bases. Trimming took 4 bases from V and 4 from J; bases not matched to a gene: 6. The CDR3 is made up of 14 amino acids. Germline loops: CDR1 WNHNN, CDR2 SYGVQD (reference sequence).

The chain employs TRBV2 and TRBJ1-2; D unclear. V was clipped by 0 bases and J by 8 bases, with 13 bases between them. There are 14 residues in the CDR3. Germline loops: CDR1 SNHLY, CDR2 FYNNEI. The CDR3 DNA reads TGTGCCAGCAGTGAAGCGCTCCTAGGCTACGGCTACACCTTC. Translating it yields CASSEALLGYGYTF.

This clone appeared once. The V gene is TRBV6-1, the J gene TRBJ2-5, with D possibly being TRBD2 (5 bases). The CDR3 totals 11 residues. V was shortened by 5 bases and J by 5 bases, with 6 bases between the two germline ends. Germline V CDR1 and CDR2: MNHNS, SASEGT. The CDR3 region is CASSSGETQYF. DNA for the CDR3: TGTGCCAGCAGTTCGGGGGAGACCCAGTACTTC.

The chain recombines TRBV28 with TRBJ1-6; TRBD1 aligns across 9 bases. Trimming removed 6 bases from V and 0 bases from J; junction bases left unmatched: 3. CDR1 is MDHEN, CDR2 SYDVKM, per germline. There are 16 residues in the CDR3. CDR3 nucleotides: TGTGCCAGCAGGGAGACAGGGGGCTCCTATAATTCACCCCTCCACTTT. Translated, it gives CASRETGGSYNSPLHF.

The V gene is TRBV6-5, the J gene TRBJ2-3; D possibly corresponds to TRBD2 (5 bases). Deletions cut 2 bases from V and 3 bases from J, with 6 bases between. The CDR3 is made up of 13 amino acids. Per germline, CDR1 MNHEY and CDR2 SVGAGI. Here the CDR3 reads CASSYTGTDTQYF. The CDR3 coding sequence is TGTGCCAGCAGTTACACGGGAACAGATACGCAGTATTTT.

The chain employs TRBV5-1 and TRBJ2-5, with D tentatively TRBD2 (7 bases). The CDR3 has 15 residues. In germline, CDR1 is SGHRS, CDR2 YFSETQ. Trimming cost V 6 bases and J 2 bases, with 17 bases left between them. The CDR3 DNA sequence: TGCGCCAGCACGATGGGCGGGGGCCGTCAAGAGACCCAGTACTTC. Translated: CASTMGGGRQETQYF.

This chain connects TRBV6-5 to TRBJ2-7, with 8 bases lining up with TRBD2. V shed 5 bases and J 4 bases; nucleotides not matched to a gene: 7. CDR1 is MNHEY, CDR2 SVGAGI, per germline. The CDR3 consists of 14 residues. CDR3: CASSHGGVGYEQYF. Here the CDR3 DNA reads TGTGCCAGCAGTCACGGGGGGGTTGGTTACGAGCAGTACTTC.

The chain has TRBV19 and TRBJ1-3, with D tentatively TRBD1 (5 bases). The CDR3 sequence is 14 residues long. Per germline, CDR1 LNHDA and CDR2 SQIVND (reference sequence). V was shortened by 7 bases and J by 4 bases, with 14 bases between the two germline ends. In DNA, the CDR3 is TGTGCCAGTACCTCGGGGGGGACGGGAAACACCATATATTTT. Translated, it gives CASTSGGTGNTIYF.

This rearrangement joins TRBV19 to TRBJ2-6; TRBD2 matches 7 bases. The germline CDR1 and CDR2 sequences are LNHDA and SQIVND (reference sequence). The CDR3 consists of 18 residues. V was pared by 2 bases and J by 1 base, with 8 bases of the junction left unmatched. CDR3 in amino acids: CASSILAANPSGANVLTF. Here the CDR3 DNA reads TGTGCCAGTAGTATACTAGCGGCCAACCCATCTGGGGCCAACGTCCTGACTTTC. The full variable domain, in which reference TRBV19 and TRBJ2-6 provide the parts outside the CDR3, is DGGITQSPKYLFRKEGQNVTLSCEQNLNHDAMYWYRQDPGQGLRLIYYSQIVNDFQKGDIAEGYSVSREKKESFPLTVTSAQKNPTAFYLCASSILAANPSGANVLTFGAGSRLTVL.

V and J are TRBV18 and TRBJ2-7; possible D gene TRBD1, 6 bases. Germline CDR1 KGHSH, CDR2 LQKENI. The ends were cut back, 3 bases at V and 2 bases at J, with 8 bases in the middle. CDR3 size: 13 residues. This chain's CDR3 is CASSPGTTYEQYF. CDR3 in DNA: TGTGCCAGCTCACCCGGGACAACCTACGAGCAGTACTTC.

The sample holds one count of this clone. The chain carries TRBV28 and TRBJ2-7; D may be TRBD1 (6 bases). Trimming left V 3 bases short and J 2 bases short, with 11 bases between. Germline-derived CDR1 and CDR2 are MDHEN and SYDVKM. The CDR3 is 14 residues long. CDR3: CASSLSWTAYEQYF. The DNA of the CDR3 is TGTGCCAGCAGTTTGTCGTGGACAGCCTACGAGCAGTACTTC.

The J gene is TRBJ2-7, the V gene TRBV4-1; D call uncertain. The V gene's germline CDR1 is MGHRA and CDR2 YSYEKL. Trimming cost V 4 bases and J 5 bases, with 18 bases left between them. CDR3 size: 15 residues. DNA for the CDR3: TGCGCCAGCAGCCCATCACAAGCCCTCCGGGACGAGCAGTACTTC. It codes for CASSPSQALRDEQYF.